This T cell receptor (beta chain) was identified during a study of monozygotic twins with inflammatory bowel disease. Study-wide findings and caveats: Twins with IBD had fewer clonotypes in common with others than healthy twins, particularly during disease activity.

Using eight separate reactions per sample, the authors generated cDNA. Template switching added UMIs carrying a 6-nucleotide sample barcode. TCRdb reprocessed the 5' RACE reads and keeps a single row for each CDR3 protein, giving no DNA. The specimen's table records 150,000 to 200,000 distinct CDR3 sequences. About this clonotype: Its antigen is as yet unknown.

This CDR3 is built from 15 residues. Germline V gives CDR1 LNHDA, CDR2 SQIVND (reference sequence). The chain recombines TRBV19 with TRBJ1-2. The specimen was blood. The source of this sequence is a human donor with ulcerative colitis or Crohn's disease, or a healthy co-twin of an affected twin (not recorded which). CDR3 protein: CASSIGPIDEDGYTF.